This TCR beta chain was observed in a study of CD8+ T cells in alopecia areata. CDR1 and CDR2 (germline): ENHRY, SYGVKD. The junction had 9 bases not matched to a gene; V was cut back by 8 bases and J by 0 bases. The CDR3 extends over 16 amino acids. Treatment here: oral pan-JAK inhibitor, 5-10 mg twice daily. Extracted from the samples, RNA was reverse transcribed into cDNA to serve as the sequencing template. The table came from immunoSEQ multiplex PCR; TCRdb's copy has only in-frame clones and leaves some out. There are approximately 210,000 clones in the sample; more than 55% occur only once, and approximately 3.4% lies in the top ten. This clone was picked up a small number of times.

The chain uses TRBV10-3 and TRBJ2-4, with 8 bases identical to TRBD1. This sequence originates from a human donor with alopecia areata. The sample in question was CD4+ T cells sorted from blood, obtained at week 4, from a patient treated with tofacitinib. DNA for the CDR3: TGTGCCATCGCAACCGGGGACAGGATAGCCAAAAACATTCAGTACTTC. This translates into CAIATGDRIAKNIQYF.